The clone carrying this T cell receptor beta chain was seen ten or more times. This sample was included in a study of patients and donors after allogeneic stem cell transplantation. TCRdb re-called the RT-PCR reads through MiXCR, storing one row per CDR3 protein. This table has approximately 90,000 distinct CDR3 sequences, 4% to 5% appearing once. The CDR3 length is 15 residues. CDR1 and CDR2 (germline): GTSNPN, SVGIG (reference sequence). V gave up 0 bases and J gave up 3 bases, with 12 bases separating them. The receptor's source is a human donor who was either an allogeneic HSCT recipient or a stem cell or donor lymphocyte infusion donor (not recorded which). It is not recorded whose cells these are; they may come from a transplant donor. This chain links TRBV30 with TRBJ1-3; D gene unclear. The sequenced sample was blood, either unsorted or a sorted T cell fraction (not recorded which). The CDR3 spells CAWSVSSGSGNTIYF. The CDR3, as DNA: TGTGCCTGGAGTGTATCGTCGGGGAGTGGAAACACCATATATTTT.